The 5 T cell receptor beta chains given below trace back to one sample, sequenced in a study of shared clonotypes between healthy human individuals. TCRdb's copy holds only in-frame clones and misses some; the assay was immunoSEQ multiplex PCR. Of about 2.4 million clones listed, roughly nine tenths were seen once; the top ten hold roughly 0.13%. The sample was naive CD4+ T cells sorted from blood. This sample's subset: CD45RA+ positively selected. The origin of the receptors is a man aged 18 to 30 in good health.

The CDR3 here is CASSMEVKGSKIAKNIQYF. As DNA, the CDR3 is TGTGCCAGTAGTATGGAGGTGAAGGGGAGTAAGATAGCCAAAAACATTCAGTACTTC. V is TRBV19 and J is TRBJ2-4; D tentatively reads TRBD1 or TRBD2 (5 bases each). CDR3 size: 19 residues. V dropped 3 bases and J dropped 0 bases, with 21 bases sitting between them. CDR1 and CDR2 (germline): LNHDA, SQIVND (reference sequence).

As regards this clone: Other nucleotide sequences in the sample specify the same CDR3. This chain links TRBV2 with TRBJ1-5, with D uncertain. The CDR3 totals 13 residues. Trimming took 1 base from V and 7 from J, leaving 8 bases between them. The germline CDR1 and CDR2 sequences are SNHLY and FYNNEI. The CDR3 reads CASSEGGGQPQHF. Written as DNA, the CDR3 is TGTGCCAGCAGTGAAGGGGGAGGCCAGCCCCAGCATTTT. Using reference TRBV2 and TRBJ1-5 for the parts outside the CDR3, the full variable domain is EPEVTQTPSHQVTQMGQEVILRCVPISNHLYFYWYRQILGQKVEFLVSFYNNEISEKSEIFDDQFSVERPDGSNFTLKIRSTKLEDSAMYFCASSEGGGQPQHFGDGTRLSIL.

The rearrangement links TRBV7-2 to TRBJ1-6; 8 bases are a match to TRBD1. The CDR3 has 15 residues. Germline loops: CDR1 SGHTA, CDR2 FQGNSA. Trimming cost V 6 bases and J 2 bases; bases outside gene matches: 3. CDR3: CASRRDRTYNSPLHF. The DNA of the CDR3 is TGTGCCAGCAGACGGGACAGGACCTATAATTCACCCCTCCACTTT.

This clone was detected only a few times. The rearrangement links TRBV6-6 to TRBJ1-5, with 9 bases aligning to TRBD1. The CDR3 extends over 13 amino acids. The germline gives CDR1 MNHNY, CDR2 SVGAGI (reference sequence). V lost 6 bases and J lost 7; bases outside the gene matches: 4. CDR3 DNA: TGTGCCAGCAGCACAGGGGGCAGGCAGCCCCAGCATTTT. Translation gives CASSTGGRQPQHF.

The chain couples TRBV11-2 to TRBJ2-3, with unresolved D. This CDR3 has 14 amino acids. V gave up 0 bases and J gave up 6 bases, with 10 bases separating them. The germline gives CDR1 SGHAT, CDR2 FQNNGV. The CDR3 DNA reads TGTGCCAGCAGCTTAGATATCCTTACGGATACGCAGTATTTT. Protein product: CASSLDILTDTQYF.